This passage covers 15 T cell receptor beta chains from one sample sequenced in a study of blood T cell repertoires in COVID-19. The data were produced by immunoSEQ multiplex PCR, yet TCRdb's version contains in-frame clones alone and is incomplete. The profile shows about 170,000 clones, approximately 90% of them singletons. The sequenced sample was peripheral blood. These TCRs come from a young man with COVID-19, enrolled during active disease.

This clone has a single count. The rearrangement links TRBV23-1 to TRBJ2-7, with D hard to call. TRBV23-1 is annotated as an ORF whose role is uncertain. The CDR3 has 11 amino acids. Trimming shortened V by 7 bases and J by 2 bases, and 6 bases separated the two germline ends. For the CDR3, the DNA is TGCGCCAGCAACTCTACCTACGAGCAGTACTTC. This encodes CASNSTYEQYF.

The V call is TRBV28, the J call TRBJ2-7, with a tentative D call TRBD1 (7 bases). This CDR3 contains 13 residues. Germline CDR1 and CDR2: MDHEN and SYDVKM. Trimming stripped 5 bases from V and 4 bases from J, with 12 bases between. CDR3 protein: CASSRGTAYEQYF. In DNA form, the CDR3 reads TGTGCCAGCAGTCGCGGGACAGCTTACGAGCAGTACTTC.

This clone was recorded once. The chain couples TRBV9 to TRBJ2-1; 10 positions agree with TRBD2. The V gene's germline CDR1 is SGDLS and CDR2 YYNGEE. Germline trimming cut 4 bases from V and 0 bases from J; bases unmatched to any gene: 13. The length of the CDR3 is 19 residues. For the CDR3, the DNA is TGTGCCAGCAGCATCACCCGACTAGCGGGTCGGGGCTCCTACAATGAGCAGTTCTTC. The encoded protein is CASSITRLAGRGSYNEQFF.

The chain uses TRBV7-9 and TRBJ2-6; TRBD2 is a possible D gene (6 bases). There are 15 residues in the CDR3. V lost 5 bases and J lost 2, with 10 bases in between. Per germline, CDR1 SEHNR and CDR2 FQNEAQ (reference sequence). CDR3 sequence (DNA): TGTGCCAGCAGCACTAGGAGGGCTGGGGCCAACGTCCTGACTTTC. Its protein is CASSTRRAGANVLTF.

The J gene is TRBJ1-2, the V gene TRBV30, with D possibly TRBD1 on 5 matching bases. CDR3 length: 15 residues. Germline V gene sequence: CDR1 GTSNPN, CDR2 SVGIG (reference sequence). V lost 0 bases to trimming and J lost 4 bases, with 15 bases between them. CDR3 coding DNA: TGTGCCTGGAGTGTACTAATGACAGCCGCCTATGGCTACACCTTC. Residues: CAWSVLMTAAYGYTF.

The chain recombines TRBV27 with TRBJ2-7; D unresolved. Deletions cut 0 bases from V and 6 bases from J, with 9 bases between. There are 13 residues in the CDR3. From germline, CDR1 is MNHEY and CDR2 SMNVEV (reference sequence). CDR3 residues: CASSLSPPTEQYF. The DNA for the CDR3 is TGTGCCAGCAGTTTATCCCCCCCTACCGAGCAGTACTTC.

The rearrangement uses TRBV7-9 and TRBJ2-7, with TRBD2 matching over 13 bases. Trimming removed 7 bases from V and 2 bases from J; junction bases left unmatched: 5. Germline assignment: CDR1 SEHNR and CDR2 FQNEAQ (reference sequence). This CDR3 contains 15 residues. The CDR3 protein is CASTLGTSGTYEQYF. The CDR3 DNA follows: TGTGCCAGCACCCTTGGGACTAGCGGGACCTACGAGCAGTACTTC.

The V gene is TRBV19, the J gene TRBJ2-1, with 7 positions matching TRBD1. Germline loops: CDR1 LNHDA, CDR2 SQIVND (reference sequence). The CDR3 consists of 15 residues. V lost 1 base, J lost 2 bases, and 2 bases stayed unmatched. The CDR3 region has the DNA TGTGCCAGTAGTATAGGGCAGGGGGCCTACAATGAGCAGTTCTTC. Translation gives CASSIGQGAYNEQFF.

The chain links TRBV6-2 or TRBV6-3 to TRBJ2-7; possibly TRBD2 for D (6 bases). CDR1 MNHEY and CDR2 SVGEGT come from the germline V gene. There are 15 residues in the CDR3. The V end lost 5 bases, the J end lost 3 bases, and 17 bases lay between the germline ends. CDR3 sequence reads: CASSKGTPEVYEQYF. The CDR3 DNA follows: TGTGCCAGCAGTAAAGGGACTCCAGAGGTCTACGAGCAGTACTTC.

This chain uses TRBV28 with TRBJ1-2, with a tentative D call TRBD1 (6 bases). This CDR3 is 11 amino acids long. V was pared by 10 bases and J by 3 bases, with 9 bases between. Looked up from germline, CDR1 is MDHEN and CDR2 is SYDVKM. CDR3 nucleotides: TGTGCCACCAGGGGAGACTATGGCTACACCTTC. Amino acid sequence: CATRGDYGYTF.

This chain joins TRBV14 and TRBJ2-1; TRBD2 aligns across 14 bases. CDR3 length: 16 amino acids. Trimming cost V 3 bases and J 5 bases; bases outside gene matches: 3. From germline, CDR1 is SGHDN and CDR2 FVKESK. As DNA, the CDR3 is TGTGCCAGCAGCCATTGGGGACTAGCGGGGGACAATGAGCAGTTCTTC. Its protein is CASSHWGLAGDNEQFF.

This clone came up once. The rearrangement links TRBV5-8 to TRBJ1-5, with TRBD1 matching over 8 bases. J lost 0 bases, V lost 1 base, and 3 bases had no gene match. The CDR3 contains 16 residues. The V gene's germline CDR1 is SGHTS and CDR2 YDEGEE. The CDR3 region is CASSLRQGYSNQPQHF. CDR3 DNA: TGTGCCAGCAGCTTGAGACAGGGGTATAGCAATCAGCCCCAGCATTTT. The complete variable domain, with remaining parts taken from reference TRBV5-8 and TRBJ1-5, reads EAGVTQSPTHLIKTRGQQATLRCSPISGHTSVYWYQQALGLGLQFLLWYDEGEERNRGNFPPRFSGRQFPNYSSELNVNALELEDSALYLCASSLRQGYSNQPQHFGDGTRLSIL.

The chain employs TRBV28 and TRBJ2-7; tentative D call: TRBD1 (6 bases). The CDR3 extends over 14 amino acids. V lost 2 bases and J lost 9, with 17 bases in between. The V gene's germline CDR1 is MDHEN and CDR2 SYDVKM. This CDR3 reads CASSLRSGATGQYF. CDR3 nucleotide sequence: TGTGCCAGCAGTTTAAGATCAGGGGCCACGGGGCAGTACTTC. The whole variable domain, filled in from reference TRBV28 and TRBJ2-7, reads DVKVTQSSRYLVKRTGEKVFLECVQDMDHENMFWYRQDPGLGLRLIYFSYDVKMKEKGDIPEGYSVSREKKERFSLILESASTNQTSMYLCASSLRSGATGQYFGPGTRLTVT.

The chain joins TRBV2 to TRBJ1-2; D unclear. Trimming stripped 2 bases from V and 7 bases from J, with 11 bases between. The CDR3 is 13 amino acids. The germline CDR1 and CDR2 sequences are SNHLY and FYNNEI. The CDR3 coding sequence is TGTGCCAGCAGTGAACAGAGGCTAACTGGCTACACCTTC. It encodes CASSEQRLTGYTF.

The genes are TRBV25-1 and TRBJ1-4, with 7 bases that match TRBD1. CDR3 size: 15 residues. Germline CDR1 and CDR2: MGHDK and SYGVNS. V lost 7 bases to trimming and J lost 1 base; unmatched junction nucleotides: 6. DNA of the CDR3: TGTGCCAGCACTCCCCGGACAGGAACTAATGAAAAACTGTTTTTT. This codes for CASTPRTGTNEKLFF.